Shown below are 8 T cell receptor beta chains from a single sample sequenced in a study of blood T cell repertoires in COVID-19. Clones were read by immunoSEQ multiplex PCR, and TCRdb kept only the in-frame ones, dropping some. The sample holds roughly 50,000 clones, around four fifths seen once. The sample comprised peripheral blood. The source of these receptors is an elderly woman with acute or convalescent COVID-19.

The chain uses TRBV6-5 and TRBJ2-2; D remains unclear. There are 15 residues in the CDR3. Germline V lookup: CDR1 MNHEY, CDR2 SVGAGI. Trimming removed 0 bases at V and 2 bases at J, with 7 bases between. The CDR3 nucleotides are TGTGCCAGCAGTTACTCGACTGGTAACACCGGGGAGCTGTTTTTT. The encoded protein is CASSYSTGNTGELFF.

This clone was picked up one time. The V gene is TRBV3-1 (or the pseudogene TRBV3-2), the J gene TRBJ1-1; the match to TRBD1 covers 8 bases. The CDR3 extends over 14 amino acids. V dropped 0 bases and J dropped 7; count of bases not matched to a gene: 4. Germline CDR1 LGHDT, CDR2 YNNKEL (reference sequence). CDR3 DNA: TGTGCCAGCAGCCAAGACGGAGGACAGGGTGAAGCTTTCTTT. Residues: CASSQDGGQGEAFF.

V gene TRBV19 combines with J gene TRBJ2-7; D is perhaps TRBD1 (5 bases). Germline V CDR1 and CDR2: LNHDA, SQIVND (reference sequence). The V end was cut by 0 bases, the J end by 6 bases, with 9 bases between. The CDR3 is 13 amino acids. The CDR3 sequence is CASSIDRAGEQYF. CDR3 nucleotide sequence: TGTGCCAGTAGTATAGACAGGGCTGGCGAGCAGTACTTC.

The chain links TRBV5-4 to TRBJ1-3; unclear D gene. Germline values: CDR1 SGHNT, CDR2 YYREEE (reference sequence). The ends were cut back, 2 bases at V and 0 bases at J, with 9 bases in the middle. The CDR3 has 15 residues. The DNA of the CDR3 is TGTGCCAGCAGCTTAGACATCTACTCTGGAAACACCATATATTTT. Its translation: CASSLDIYSGNTIYF.

The chain links TRBV2 to TRBJ2-3; 8 nucleotides match TRBD2. Germline V gene lookup returns CDR1 SNHLY and CDR2 FYNNEI. After removal of 10 bases from V and 0 bases from J, the junction contained 9 bases not matched to a gene. This CDR3 is 15 amino acids long. The CDR3, as DNA: TGTGCCACCACTCCGACGGGAGGGAGCACAGATACGCAGTATTTT. As protein: CATTPTGGSTDTQYF.

V usage is TRBV7-2 and J usage is TRBJ1-2; 9 bases are a match to TRBD1. V dropped 5 bases and J dropped 2; count of bases not matched to a gene: 6. This CDR3 spans 15 amino acids. Germline V CDR1 and CDR2: SGHTA, FQGNSA. The CDR3 region has the DNA TGTGCCAGCAGCCCCAAGACAGGGGGAAACTATGGCTACACCTTC. This sequence encodes CASSPKTGGNYGYTF.

The chain is built from TRBV2 and TRBJ1-2, with 7 bases matching TRBD1. The CDR3 is 16 residues long. Germline values: CDR1 SNHLY, CDR2 FYNNEI. V lost 6 bases and J lost 3; bases outside the gene matches: 13. As DNA, the CDR3 is TGTGCCAGCAGGGGGGACAGCCTCTGGCGCTACTATGGCTACACCTTC. Translation gives CASRGDSLWRYYGYTF.

This clone was seen more than once but under ten times. The CDR3 here is CASSQDLTAPGELFF. For the CDR3, the DNA is TGTGCCAGCAGCCAAGATCTAACAGCCCCGGGGGAGCTGTTTTTT. This chain uses TRBV4-2 with TRBJ2-2; D gene unclear. Trimming took off 0 bases at V and 8 bases at J, with 13 bases between the two ends. CDR1 LGHNA and CDR2 YNFKEQ come from the germline V gene. The CDR3 is made up of 15 amino acids.